A single sample is the source of the 23 T cell receptor beta chains below, sequenced in a study of cytomegalovirus exposure and HLA in healthy donors. PCR amplification relied on 60 Vbeta primers (plus 13 Jbeta primers). Sequencing used immunoSEQ multiplex PCR; TCRdb keeps in-frame clones, though not all of them. The sample consists of 89,000 or so clones, about 81% of them appearing once. Source material: PBMCs. Every receptor here comes from a young man in good health and CMV-seropositive.

Here the CDR3 DNA reads TGTGCCAGCAGTTCGACAGCTCTGAACACTGAAGCTTTCTTT. The encoded protein is CASSSTALNTEAFF. The chain has TRBV6-6 and TRBJ1-1, with D tentatively TRBD1 (5 bases). Germline values: CDR1 MNHNY, CDR2 SVGAGI (reference sequence). Trimming pared 4 bases from V and 0 bases from J, leaving 9 bases between. CDR3 size: 14 residues.

The chain couples TRBV11-3 to TRBJ2-3, with TRBD2 as a possible D gene (6 bases). The germline V and J ends were trimmed by 1 base and 3 bases, with 20 bases remaining between them. This CDR3 is built from 18 residues. Germline lookup yields CDR1 SGHNT and CDR2 YENEEA. The CDR3 DNA follows: TGTGCCAGCAGCTTAGCTCTCGGCCCAGCGGCGGGGACAGATACGCAGTATTTT. It yields the protein CASSLALGPAAGTDTQYF.

The genes are TRBV4-1 and TRBJ1-2; TRBD1 is a possible D gene (5 bases). The CDR3 totals 14 residues. CDR1 MGHRA and CDR2 YSYEKL come from the germline V gene. Trimming stripped 2 bases from V and 4 bases from J, with 11 bases between. CDR3 in amino acids: CASSQLDRSYGYTF. The CDR3 DNA reads as TGCGCCAGCAGCCAACTTGACAGAAGCTATGGCTACACCTTC.

The V call is TRBV16, the J call TRBJ1-5; no clear D gene. This CDR3 spans 14 amino acids. Trimming shortened V by 0 bases and J by 2 bases, and 5 bases separated the two germline ends. CDR1 is KGHSY and CDR2 is FQNENV in the germline V gene. The DNA of the CDR3 is TGTGCCAGCAGCCAATCCGGGGGCAATCAGCCCCAGCATTTT. Translated, it gives CASSQSGGNQPQHF.

CDR3 residues: CASSLAQGNEKLFF. The CDR3 DNA is TGTGCCAGCAGCTTGGCGCAGGGGAATGAAAAACTGTTTTTT. The chain is built from TRBV5-6 and TRBJ1-4, with D possibly TRBD1 on 6 matching bases. With 0 bases removed from V and 5 bases from J, the gap between germline ends came to 8 bases. This CDR3 region has 14 residues. Germline values: CDR1 SGHDT, CDR2 YYEEEE.

This rearrangement joins TRBV6-5 to TRBJ1-3; TRBD1 is a possible D gene (5 bases). The CDR3 is 14 amino acids. Germline CDR1 and CDR2: MNHEY and SVGAGI. V lost 5 bases and J 3 bases, leaving 11 bases between the germline ends. CDR3 sequence reads: CASSQGANGNTIYF. In DNA form, the CDR3 reads TGTGCCAGCAGTCAAGGGGCGAATGGAAACACCATATATTTT.

The chain recombines TRBV7-6 with TRBJ1-2; D is undetermined. The CDR3 runs 12 residues. Trimming removed 5 bases from V and 5 bases from J, with 9 bases in between. The germline CDR1 and CDR2 sequences are SGHVS and FNYEAQ. The CDR3 is CASSTEGYGYTF. In DNA, the CDR3 is TGTGCCAGCAGCACAGAGGGATATGGCTACACCTTC.

This chain joins TRBV30 and TRBJ1-3; TRBD1 matches 7 bases. V dropped 1 base and J dropped 0; count of bases not matched to a gene: 3. Germline values: CDR1 GTSNPN, CDR2 SVGIG (reference sequence). The CDR3 loop spans 15 amino acids. CDR3 in amino acids: CAWSGDSGSGNTIYF. The CDR3 nucleotides read TGTGCCTGGAGTGGGGACAGCGGCTCTGGAAACACCATATATTTT.

The rearrangement joins TRBV10-3 to TRBJ2-3, with D unresolved. Germline V gives CDR1 ENHRY, CDR2 SYGVKD. This CDR3 is built from 14 residues. Trimming stripped 2 bases from V and 0 bases from J, with 6 bases between. CDR3 nucleotides: TGTGCCATCAGTGAGGCCAGAAGCACAGATACGCAGTATTTT. It yields the protein CAISEARSTDTQYF.

This clone was observed a few times. This chain connects TRBV5-1 to TRBJ1-1; D is ambiguous. Germline CDR1 is SGHRS and CDR2 is YFSETQ. The CDR3 sequence is 13 residues long. Trimming shortened V by 4 bases and J by 5 bases, and 12 bases separated the two germline ends. CDR3 protein: CASSTLTGTEAFF. The CDR3 bases are TGCGCCAGCAGCACCCTCACGGGAACTGAAGCTTTCTTT. The full variable domain, in which reference TRBV5-1 and TRBJ1-1 provide the parts outside the CDR3, is KAGVTQTPRYLIKTRGQQVTLSCSPISGHRSVSWYQQTPGQGLQFLFEYFSETQRNKGNFPGRFSGRQFSNSRSEMNVSTLELGDSALYLCASSTLTGTEAFFGQGTRLTVV.

V is TRBV18 and J is TRBJ2-6, with TRBD1 matching 7 bases. Unmatched junction bases numbered 23, after V lost 5 bases and J lost 7 bases. This CDR3 has 20 residues. Germline loops: CDR1 KGHSH, CDR2 LQKENI. The CDR3 is CASSKLTGVSSIPSANVLTF. In DNA form, the CDR3 reads TGTGCCAGCTCAAAACTTACAGGGGTGAGTTCTATCCCGAGTGCCAACGTCCTGACTTTC.

V is TRBV28 and J is TRBJ1-3, with 8 nucleotides matching TRBD1. The CDR3 length is 15 residues. From germline, CDR1 is MDHEN and CDR2 SYDVKM. The V and J ends lost 4 bases and 6 bases, in that order; junction bases with no gene match: 8. The CDR3 protein is CASSSGTGLENTIYF. CDR3 coding DNA: TGTGCCAGCAGTTCGGGGACAGGCTTAGAAAACACCATATATTTT.

This clone was recorded a few times. The chain links TRBV5-1 to TRBJ1-6, with 8 bases lining up with TRBD1. V dropped 6 bases and J dropped 10; count of bases not matched to a gene: 6. Germline V CDR1 and CDR2: SGHRS, YFSETQ. The CDR3 covers 13 residues. Written as DNA, the CDR3 is TGCGCCAGCAAAGAGACAGGGGACTCACCCCTCCACTTT. As protein: CASKETGDSPLHF.

CDR3 amino acids: CASSQEAGLAVYNEQFF. The CDR3 DNA sequence: TGCGCCAGCAGCCAAGAGGCCGGACTAGCGGTTTACAATGAGCAGTTCTTC. J is TRBJ2-1 and V is TRBV4-1, with 10 bases aligning to TRBD2. CDR1 and CDR2 from the germline V gene are MGHRA and YSYEKL. Trimming cost V 0 bases and J 4 bases; bases outside gene matches: 6. CDR3 length: 17 amino acids.

The J gene is TRBJ2-5, the V gene TRBV4-1; possibly TRBD1 for D (5 bases). The CDR3 is made up of 14 amino acids. CDR1 MGHRA and CDR2 YSYEKL come from the germline V gene. V shed 3 bases and J shed 6 bases, with 14 bases lying between them. This CDR3 is CASSQPTGWQTQYF. The CDR3 DNA reads TGCGCCAGCAGCCAGCCCACAGGATGGCAGACCCAGTACTTC.

The CDR3 spells CASSIQGGPEQYF. In DNA form, the CDR3 reads TGCGCCAGCAGCATCCAGGGAGGGCCCGAGCAGTACTTC. The chain employs TRBV4-1 and TRBJ2-7; 7 bases match TRBD2. Germline assignment: CDR1 MGHRA and CDR2 YSYEKL. The V and J ends lost 5 bases and 6 bases, in that order; junction bases with no gene match: 7. This CDR3 contains 13 residues.

This clone showed up just a few times. This rearrangement joins TRBV19 to TRBJ1-6; weak D call: TRBD1 (5 bases). V lost 3 bases and J lost 6, with 12 bases in between. Per the germline V gene, CDR1 is LNHDA and CDR2 is SQIVND (reference sequence). This CDR3 has 15 residues. The CDR3 region is CASSIWGGVNSPLHF. The DNA of the CDR3 is TGTGCCAGTAGTATCTGGGGAGGGGTTAATTCACCCCTCCACTTT. The variable domain in full, completed from reference TRBV19 and TRBJ1-6, reads DGGITQSPKYLFRKEGQNVTLSCEQNLNHDAMYWYRQDPGQGLRLIYYSQIVNDFQKGDIAEGYSVSREKKESFPLTVTSAQKNPTAFYLCASSIWGGVNSPLHFGNGTRLTVT.

Only a few counts were recorded for this clone. V gene TRBV4-1 combines with J gene TRBJ1-4, with 7 nucleotides matching TRBD1. CDR1 is MGHRA, CDR2 YSYEKL, per germline. This CDR3 is built from 19 residues. The V gene end was trimmed by 0 bases and the J gene end by 4 bases; junction bases not matched to a gene: 14. CDR3 loop: CASSQDLLEGAGGNEKLFF. The CDR3 bases are TGCGCCAGCAGCCAAGATCTGTTGGAGGGGGCGGGGGGTAATGAAAAACTGTTTTTT.

This clone was seen only a few times. This chain links TRBV5-1 with TRBJ2-5; D is uncertain. The J call is uncertain, as TRBJ2-7 better fits the DNA end. This CDR3 is 12 amino acids long. CDR1 is SGHRS and CDR2 is YFSETQ in the germline V gene. CDR3 nucleotide sequence: TGCGCCAGCAGAAAGAGTTCCTACGAGCAGTACTTC. This codes for CASRKSSYEQYF.

The chain employs TRBV9 and TRBJ2-2; TRBD2 matches at 11 bases. Germline CDR1 is SGDLS and CDR2 is YYNGEE. This CDR3 comprises 16 residues. V dropped 4 bases and J dropped 5; count of bases not matched to a gene: 7. The CDR3, as DNA: TGTGCCAGCAGCATAACTAGCGGGGGTAGTACCGGGGAGCTGTTTTTT. It codes for CASSITSGGSTGELFF. Filled out from reference TRBV9 and TRBJ2-2, the complete variable domain reads DSGVTQTPKHLITATGQRVTLRCSPRSGDLSVYWYQQSLDQGLQFLIQYYNGEERAKGNILERFSAQQFPDLHSELNLSSLELGDSALYFCASSITSGGSTGELFFGEGSRLTVL.

The CDR3 here is CASSLDAGYEQYF. The CDR3 DNA sequence: TGTGCCAGCAGTTTGGACGCGGGCTACGAGCAGTACTTC. This chain uses TRBV27 with TRBJ2-7, with D perhaps matching TRBD2 (5 bases). The CDR3 runs to 13 residues. Germline V gene lookup returns CDR1 MNHEY and CDR2 SMNVEV (reference sequence). V was clipped by 3 bases and J by 3 bases, with 9 bases between them.

This clone was observed once. This chain uses TRBV4-1 with TRBJ1-2; a weak D match, TRBD1 (5 bases). CDR1 MGHRA and CDR2 YSYEKL come from the germline V gene. Trimming removed 2 bases at V and 3 bases at J, with 7 bases between. CDR3 length equals 13 residues. CDR3 amino acids: CASSQTGYYGYTF. CDR3 DNA: TGCGCCAGCAGCCAAACAGGTTACTATGGCTACACCTTC.

The chain links TRBV28 to TRBJ1-3, with TRBD1 as a possible D gene (6 bases). CDR1 and CDR2 from the germline V gene are MDHEN and SYDVKM. This CDR3 is 15 amino acids long. Trimming stripped 5 bases from V and 3 bases from J, with 14 bases between. As DNA, the CDR3 is TGTGCCAGCAGTGGGACACGGGGCGATGGAAACACCATATATTTT. Its protein product is CASSGTRGDGNTIYF.